Described below is a single TCR beta chain sequence and its context. The antigen this receptor binds is unknown. Per-base quality was not reported, and no clone a single base away is much larger than it. The receptor library was made with 5' RACE. TCRdb records Illumina HiSeq 2500 as the sequencer. A second roughly 7 to 11 cycle PCR used a sample-barcoded 5' primer and a J-beta primer mix. A template-switch 5' adaptor carrying 12 random nucleotides introduced a unique molecular identifier onto each TCR beta cDNA molecule. At least 2.5 million CDR3-containing paired-end reads were obtained from each sample. All of the RNA was converted into first-strand cDNA using the Mint cDNA synthesis kit, with a TRBC-specific oligonucleotide serving as the primer. Following uracil-DNA glycosylase treatment, a first 18-cycle PCR with universal primers M1SS and BC2_uni_R was performed on all cDNA. On the study's bioinformatics: For normalization, 1 million high-quality reads, each with a distinct molecular identifier, were randomly selected from each sample. Reads with shared molecular identifiers were discarded instead of being binned into consensus sequences. CDR3 identification, clonotype clustering and error correction used MiTCR with a Q25 quality threshold and the strictest error-elimination algorithm. A nonparametric unseen species model with Euler transformation was used to estimate a lower bound on total TCR beta diversity. TCRdb reprocessed the public reads (quality trimming at Q25 with fastp, clone calling with MiXCR) and kept in-frame beta chains. CDR3 protein sequences are deduplicated, and each keeps its most common genes and DNA. For this entry, the V and J calls and clone size follow TCRdb and not the study's own pipeline. A total of under 1,100,000 distinct CDR3 sequences appear in this sample, about 25% of them only once. The ten largest clonotypes hold around 0.75% of the sample.

The germline V gene specifies MNHNS as CDR1 and SASEGT as CDR2. The cysteine opens and the phenylalanine closes a CDR3 of 15 amino acids. Only the CDR3 portion is preserved as DNA: 45 bases, with reading frame beginning at the first base. V was cut back by 6 bases and J by 2 bases, leaving a gap of 11 bases between them. The data were taken from a study of blood T cells in healthy people across ages (dated by TCRdb to about 2015). As for the study more broadly: Template switching captured roughly one uniquely barcoded TCR beta cDNA molecule per two T cells in model experiments. Age-related changes in TCR beta repertoire diversity were measured in the study by deep sequencing normalized with unique cDNA molecular identifiers. Four age groups were formed from the donors: young (average approximately 15 years), middle-aged (roughly 38), aged (more than 55) and long-lived (approximately 78). Two additional independent replicas of 1 million unique cDNA reads from the same blood draw were analyzed for two donors (one aged 18 to 29 and one aged 80 or older). The research as a whole found: Because profiling used bulk unsorted PBMCs, naive and antigen-experienced compartments could not be compared conclusively. Donor CMV infection status was unknown, potentially confounding age-related changes in expanded clonotypes. Observed TCR beta diversity per million T cells fell roughly linearly with age, and a significant reduction was already apparent by age around 36. Compared with the aged group, the long-lived group had more naive CD4+ T cells, fewer expanded clones and increased TCR diversity, suggesting age selection. There was a strong correlation between observed TCR beta diversity and the percentage of naive T cells measured by flow cytometry. Estimates of total diversity from one million sequenced T cells were regarded as lower bounds and underestimates.

Systemically healthy Caucasian individuals from Russia, some 38 in total and aged about 6 to 90 years, were included as donors. Approximately 10 milliliters of peripheral blood were collected from each donor into EDTA-treated Vacutainer tubes. Ficoll-Paque density-gradient centrifugation was used to isolate PBMCs, with at least 6.5 million per sample. Trizol reagent was used to extract total RNA from the PBMCs, yielding at least 5 micrograms per sample. For every donor, flow cytometry on a PBMC aliquot measured the percentage of naive CD45RAhigh/CD27high T cells. These data were also filed under a second study, of T cells of mothers and their children. As that second study puts it: Nine systemically healthy Caucasian individuals, comprising three mothers and their six children, were included as donors. cDNA synthesis used all of the extracted RNA, with about 1.5 ug of RNA in each 15 ul reaction. Sample barcodes and 2-4 random nucleotides were added via the M1S primer in the second PCR. More than 9 million TCR beta CDR3 reads were obtained from each mother, and about 3 million reads were obtained from each child. Thymic selection shapes the output of TCR recombination in a similar way in related and unrelated pairs, and inherited differences have a minor effect. Related mother-child pairs always showed normalized repertoire overlap that was slightly higher than in unrelated mother-child pairs, though the difference was never significant. Persistent microchimeric T cell clones were not detected, at a sensitivity of 95 to 100 clones per million clonotypes. Deep NGS was used in the study to compare the TCR beta repertoires of mothers and children and to look for features that separate related mother-child pairs from unrelated individuals. Mothers averaged 40 +/- 4 years of age and children averaged about 10 +/- 4 years. After adapter ligation with NEBNext reagents, the libraries were sequenced on Illumina HiSeq 2000 with 100+100 nt paired-end reads. To prevent cross-contamination, the mother and child libraries were prepared a month apart and were sequenced in separate runs. For each donor, somewhere between roughly 500,000 and 2,300,000 distinct TCR beta clonotypes were identified. Naive TCR beta clonotypes were estimated from low-frequency clonotypes matched to each donor's FACS-determined naive share, without sorting.

Sample: blood. This TCR was sampled from a girl aged 2-10 years in good health. The sequence joins TRBV6-1 to TRBJ2-6; the D assignment is uncertain and may be TRBD1 or TRBD2, with 5 bases supporting each. The CDR3 region: CASSGAGPGANVLTF. The DNA sequence follows: TGTGCCAGCAGCGGGGCAGGGCCTGGGGCCAACGTCCTGACTTTC.